One and the same sample provided the 2 T cell receptor beta chains below, sequenced in a study of T-cell memory formation after mild COVID-19 (dated by TCRdb to about 2021). Receptor amplification or capture employed 5' RACE. The instrument given in TCRdb is Illumina NovaSeq 6000. TCRdb reanalyzed the raw reads on its own, using fastp at Q25 for trimming and MiXCR for clone calling, and kept in-frame beta chains. Under each unique CDR3 protein, matching rows form one entry showing the most common genes and DNA. The sample table lists about 290,000 distinct CDR3 sequences, roughly 18% of them with a count of one. The biggest ten clones account for approximately 22% of the sample. Specimen: PBMCs or a T cell subset sorted from them (not recorded which). The receptors were sampled from a man aged 18-30 years who had mild COVID-19 (a few samples of this study predate the infection). The sample titles of this study are shuffled in the database, so cell type and time point are left out; the donor was told from shared clones.

This clonotype turned up a few times. The chain recombines TRBV7-2 with TRBJ2-3; D is ambiguous. The CDR3 has 12 residues. CDR1 and CDR2 from the germline V gene are SGHTA and FQGNSA. The V and J ends lost 5 bases and 2 bases respectively, with 5 bases between them. The CDR3 loop reads CASSAPTDTQYF. The DNA of the CDR3 is TGTGCCAGCAGCGCCCCCACAGATACGCAGTATTTT. Variable domain in full (rest from reference TRBV7-2 and TRBJ2-3): GAGVSQSPSNKVTEKGKDVELRCDPISGHTALYWYRQSLGQGLEFLIYFQGNSAPDKSGLPSDRFSAERTGGSVSTLTIQRTQQEDSAVYLCASSAPTDTQYFGPGTRLTVL.

This clonotype was counted a few times. This sequence joins TRBV15 and TRBJ2-2; D is uncertain. Germline CDR1 reads LNHNV; CDR2 reads YYDKDF (reference sequence). The CDR3 is 16 residues long. Trimming took 0 bases from V and 6 from J, leaving 14 bases between them. The DNA for the CDR3 is TGTGCCACCAGCAGAGATAGTCGGCAGTGGGCCGGGGAGCTGTTTTTT. Its protein is CATSRDSRQWAGELFF.